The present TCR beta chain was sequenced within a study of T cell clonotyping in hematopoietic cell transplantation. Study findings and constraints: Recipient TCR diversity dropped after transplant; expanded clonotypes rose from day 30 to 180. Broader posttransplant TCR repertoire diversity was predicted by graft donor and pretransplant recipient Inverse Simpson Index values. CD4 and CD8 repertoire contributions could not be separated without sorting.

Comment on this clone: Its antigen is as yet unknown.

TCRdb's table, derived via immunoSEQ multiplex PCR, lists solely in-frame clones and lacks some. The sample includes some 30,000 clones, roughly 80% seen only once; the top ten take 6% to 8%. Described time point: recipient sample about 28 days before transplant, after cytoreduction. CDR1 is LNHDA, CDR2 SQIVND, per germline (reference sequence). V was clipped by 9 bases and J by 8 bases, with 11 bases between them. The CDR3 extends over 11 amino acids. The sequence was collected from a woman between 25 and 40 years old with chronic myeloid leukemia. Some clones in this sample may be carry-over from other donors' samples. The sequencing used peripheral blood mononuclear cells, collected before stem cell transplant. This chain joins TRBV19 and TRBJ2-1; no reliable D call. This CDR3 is CASQAADEQFF. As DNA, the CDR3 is TGTGCCAGCCAGGCGGCGGATGAGCAGTTCTTC.